Listed below are T cell receptor beta chains from one sample, sequenced in a study of Graves' ophthalmopathy and Graves' hyperthyroidism. From the multiplex PCR reads, TCRdb called clonotypes with MiXCR, one entry per CDR3 protein. The table records under 20,000 distinct CDR3 sequences, 46% of them present only once. Sequenced input: peripheral blood. The receptors come from a woman between 40 and 50 years old with stable Graves' hyperthyroidism. Each CDR3 is given with its conserved first and last residue. Fields, in order: CDR3 DNA, CDR3 protein, J gene, D gene, V gene, clone size. The D gene is left open where the match is weak. Expanded clones are given a class, and other clones once, few, many or no size at all.

TGCAGTGCTAGAGATCCGCTCAGGGGAAACTATAATTCACCCCTCCACTTT,CSARDPLRGNYNSPLHF,TRBJ1-6,.,TRBV20-1,many
TGTGCCAGCAGTTACTCCTCACTTGGGAGCGGGAGGTACCAAGAGACCCAGTACTTC,CASSYSSLGSGRYQETQYF,TRBJ2-5,TRBD2,TRBV6-5,.
TGTGCCACTCAACGGAACACTGAAGCTTGCTTC,CATQRNTEACF,TRBJ1-1,.,TRBV5-4,.
TGTGCCACCAGTGACCCTATGGCCGGCCGGGAGTTCTTC,CATSDPMAGREFF,TRBJ2-1,.,TRBV24-1,medium-sized
TGTGCCAGCTCACCACGGGGGGGTATCTCCTACAATGAGCAGTTCTTC,CASSPRGGISYNEQFF,TRBJ2-1,TRBD2,TRBV18,once
TGCAGTGCTAGTGGGTCCCCCCGGGAGCCCCAGCATTTT,CSASGSPREPQHF,TRBJ1-5,.,TRBV20-1,.
TGCGGTGCTAGTAGCGGGAGTTATAATGAGCAGTTCTTC,CGASSGSYNEQFF,TRBJ2-1,TRBD2,TRBV20-1,.
TGTGCCAGCAGCCCAGGTTTAGGTTCGGGGGTTAATGAAGCTTTCTTT,CASSPGLGSGVNEAFF,TRBJ1-1,.,TRBV7-6,once
TGTGCCACCAGTGATTCCACGACAGGGAGGGCAAAAGAGACCCAGTACTTC,CATSDSTTGRAKETQYF,TRBJ2-5,.,TRBV24-1,medium-sized
TGTGCCAGCAACGAACGGCAGGGAGAGACCCAGTACTTC,CASNERQGETQYF,TRBJ2-5,.,TRBV25-1,large
TGTGCCAGCAGCGGGGGGGAACCCTGGGGGGAGACCCAGTACTTC,CASSGGEPWGETQYF,TRBJ2-5,TRBD2,TRBV11-2,few
TGTGCCAGTCAAAGCACAGATACGCAGTATTTT,CASQSTDTQYF,TRBJ2-3,.,TRBV19,.
TGCAGTGCTAGGCGGACAGGGGAAAGCAATCAGCCCCAGCATTTT,CSARRTGESNQPQHF,TRBJ1-5,TRBD1,TRBV20-1,.
TGTGCCAGCAGGGGGACAGGGGCGGGCTATGGCTACACCTTC,CASRGTGAGYGYTF,TRBJ1-2,TRBD1,TRBV2,medium-sized
TGTGCCACCAGCAGGGATAGGGCGGATACGCAGTATTTT,CATSRDRADTQYF,TRBJ2-3,.,TRBV15,.
TGTGCCAGTAGTAGGGGACCCTCCCACGAGCAGCACTTC,CASSRGPSHEQHF,TRBJ2-7,.,TRBV19,.
TGTGCCAGCGCCGGACACGGCACCGGGGAGCTGTTTTTT,CASAGHGTGELFF,TRBJ2-2,.,TRBV2,medium-sized
TGTGCCAGCAGCTCCGGGACAGGACTCTACGAGCAGTACTTC,CASSSGTGLYEQYF,TRBJ2-7,TRBD1,TRBV7-2,once
TGTGCCAGCAGCTATGGACAGGGGGCCTTCGGGGAGCTGTTTTTT,CASSYGQGAFGELFF,TRBJ2-2,TRBD1,TRBV5-6,.
TGCGCCAGCAGCCCTCATGGGGGACTAGCGGGACGAGGGGGAGAGACCCAGTACTTC,CASSPHGGLAGRGGETQYF,TRBJ2-5,TRBD2,TRBV4-1,.
TGTGCCAGCAGTTTTTACAGCGGGCCGGGCGATGAGCAGTTCTTC,CASSFYSGPGDEQFF,TRBJ2-1,.,TRBV12-3/TRBV12-4,few
TGTGCCAGCAGCTTAAGGGCTAGCGTGGATACGCAGTATTTT,CASSLRASVDTQYF,TRBJ2-3,.,TRBV7-2,medium-sized
TGCAGTGCTAGCAGCGGGGGCAACACCGGGGAGCTGTTTTTT,CSASSGGNTGELFF,TRBJ2-2,TRBD2,TRBV20-1,many
TGTGCCAGCAGCGGGGGGACTAATGAGCAGTTCTTC,CASSGGTNEQFF,TRBJ2-1,.,TRBV9,.
TGCAGCGTTGCAGGGGAAACTGAAGCTTTCTTT,CSVAGETEAFF,TRBJ1-1,.,TRBV29-1,.
TGTGCCAGCAGCGGGGGCGAGGAGACCCAGTACTTC,CASSGGEETQYF,TRBJ2-5,.,TRBV11-2,many
TGTGCCAGCAGCGAGCGACAGGGATACAATGAGCAGTTCTTC,CASSERQGYNEQFF,TRBJ2-1,TRBD1,TRBV9,many
TGCGCCAGCAGCCAGCAAGCGGGGAGCACAGATACGCAGTATTTT,CASSQQAGSTDTQYF,TRBJ2-3,TRBD2,TRBV4-3,.
TGCGCCAGCAGCTGGGGAGGATTACAGACAGATACGCAGTATTTT,CASSWGGLQTDTQYF,TRBJ2-3,.,TRBV5-1,many
TGTGCCAGCAGCTTAGATCGCCACTACGAGCAGTACTTC,CASSLDRHYEQYF,TRBJ2-7,.,TRBV11-2,.
TGTGCCAGCAGAGGAGGATTGGCTAGCGGGAGTCGCTCCTACGAGCAGTACTTC,CASRGGLASGSRSYEQYF,TRBJ2-7,TRBD2,TRBV6-1,.
TGTGCCAGTAGTATACCAGGCCAGCCCCAGCATTTT,CASSIPGQPQHF,TRBJ1-5,.,TRBV19,few
TGTGCCACCAGCAGAGGGGCGTACAATGAGCAGTTCTTC,CATSRGAYNEQFF,TRBJ2-1,.,TRBV15,.
TGTGCCATCGGTACTCCAGGGGCCCAAGAGACCCAATACTTC,CAIGTPGAQETQYF,TRBJ2-5,.,TRBV10-3,.
TGTGCCAGCACCCCGACACCAGCCTCCCAAGAGACCCAGTACTTC,CASTPTPASQETQYF,TRBJ2-5,.,TRBV5-4,.
TGTGCCACCAGTGAGGAAGCTAGCGGGATGAGGATAGATACGCAGTATTTT,CATSEEASGMRIDTQYF,TRBJ2-3,TRBD2,TRBV24-1,.
TGCAGTGCTAGACCACGACACATTCAGTACTTC,CSARPRHIQYF,TRBJ2-4,.,TRBV20-1,many
TGTGCCAGCAACCCACAGGGAGGGGACACCGGGGAGCTGTTTTTT,CASNPQGGDTGELFF,TRBJ2-2,.,TRBV2,many
TGTGCCAGCAGAGAAACCTCAGGGGGCAATGAGCAGTTCTTC,CASRETSGGNEQFF,TRBJ2-1,TRBD1,TRBV4-2,.
TGCGCCAGCAGCCAAGTGCTAGCGGGGCGCTCAGATACGCAGTATTTT,CASSQVLAGRSDTQYF,TRBJ2-3,TRBD2,TRBV2,few
TGTGCCATCAGTGATTGGGGGGCGAGGGAGCAGTACTTC,CAISDWGAREQYF,TRBJ2-7,.,TRBV10-3,.
TGCAGTGCCGGAGCGGGGGGCGTGGGTGAAAAACTGTTTTTT,CSAGAGGVGEKLFF,TRBJ1-4,.,TRBV20-1,.
TGTGCCAGCAGCGAGAGAGCCGGGCACGGGGGAGATACGCAGTATTTT,CASSERAGHGGDTQYF,TRBJ2-3,.,TRBV9,.
TGCAGTGCTGAGGCCGGGAACACTGAAGCTTTCTTT,CSAEAGNTEAFF,TRBJ1-1,.,TRBV20-1,many
TGTGCCAGCAGCTTTTTGGCAGGGGCCAGCTATGGCTACACCTTC,CASSFLAGASYGYTF,TRBJ1-2,.,TRBV7-2,.
TGTGCCAGCAGCCAGCAGGGGGTTGGTTCCTACGAGCAGTACTTC,CASSQQGVGSYEQYF,TRBJ2-7,TRBD1,TRBV11-2,.
TGTGCCAGCAGTTTGAGAAGTGAAGCTTTCTTT,CASSLRSEAFF,TRBJ1-1,.,TRBV28,.
TGCAGTGCTAGAGCGGAGCCAAGTGCGACCCAGTACTTC,CSARAEPSATQYF,TRBJ2-5,.,TRBV20-1,.